This section outlines one TCR beta chain sequence together with its context. The data originate from a study of blood T cell repertoires in COVID-19. Study overall: The analysed material was cDNA or gDNA that came from T cells, B-cell-depleted T cells, or PBMCs.

Germline V lookup: CDR1 SGHNT, CDR2 YYREEE (reference sequence). The CDR3 runs to 12 residues. Trimming left V 6 bases short and J 9 bases short, with 13 bases between. Measured with immunoSEQ multiplex PCR; TCRdb has only the in-frame clones, and not every one. The sample shows under 150,000 clones, about four fifths of them seen only once. V is TRBV5-4 and J is TRBJ2-1; tentatively, D is TRBD2 (5 bases). This TCR derives from a man aged 35-49 years with active or convalescent COVID-19. Specimen: peripheral blood. The CDR3 coding sequence is TGTGCCAGCAAGTACACGGGGAGTGAGCAGTTCTTC. This sequence encodes CASKYTGSEQFF.